In terms of frequency, the clone carrying this TCR beta chain is medium-sized. The synovial samples were synovial fluid, paired with peripheral blood from each active arthritis patient. The CDR3 contains 14 residues. Only the protein is on record. The germline CDR1 and CDR2 sequences are MNHEY and SVGAGI. The data belong to a study of synovial regulatory T cells in juvenile arthritis. This table comes from immunoSEQ multiplex PCR, and its TCRdb copy is limited to in-frame clones, with some not included. The sample table sets out 2,100 or so clones. This clonotype originated in a donor younger than 30 with juvenile idiopathic arthritis. The sequencing sample was made of Treg cells from the synovium. V usage is TRBV6-5 and J usage is TRBJ2-1; lacking DNA, the TRBD2 call made by TCRdb goes unchecked. CDR3 loop: CASRASGSSGEQFF.